This passage covers 13 T cell receptor beta chains from one sample sequenced in a study of naive and memory T cell subsets. Two oligonucleotides, mixed equimolar, formed the beta constant-region primer covering TRBC1 and TRBC2. A single record per CDR3 protein comes from TCRdb applying MiXCR to the UMI-ligation and nested PCR reads. The sample contains about 85,000 distinct CDR3 sequences, about 12% of which appear only once. Sequencing input: central memory CD4+ T cells from blood. The source is a human donor in good health.

V gene TRBV28 combines with J gene TRBJ1-6; D remains ambiguous. Trimming took 6 bases from V and 6 from J, leaving 9 bases between them. The CDR3 is 13 residues long. Germline CDR1 and CDR2: MDHEN and SYDVKM. CDR3 nucleotides: TGTGCCAGCAGAAGTGAACCTAATTCACCCCTCCACTTT. Translating gives CASRSEPNSPLHF.

The sample holds many counts of this clonotype. V is TRBV25-1 and J is TRBJ2-2; D not resolved. V was pared by 4 bases and J by 3 bases, with 15 bases between. The V gene's germline CDR1 is MGHDK and CDR2 SYGVNS. The CDR3 totals 16 residues. This chain's CDR3 is CASSVLMAHHTGELFF. CDR3 DNA sequence: TGTGCCAGCAGTGTACTCATGGCCCATCACACCGGGGAGCTGTTTTTT.

The CDR3 region is CASSLVNEQYF. The CDR3 DNA follows: TGTGCCAGCAGCTTAGTGAACGAGCAGTACTTC. The chain uses TRBV7-2 and TRBJ2-7; D uncertain. Trimming removed 1 base at V and 5 bases at J, with 3 bases between. The germline CDR1 and CDR2 sequences are SGHTA and FQGNSA. CDR3 length: 11 amino acids.

This clonotype was detected ten times or more. V gene TRBV11-2 combines with J gene TRBJ2-1; possible D gene TRBD2, 5 bases. This CDR3 has 14 residues. V lost 0 bases and J lost 5, with 8 bases in between. Germline CDR1 reads SGHAT; CDR2 reads FQNNGV. The CDR3 loop reads CASSLDGADNEQFF. DNA for the CDR3: TGTGCCAGCAGCTTAGACGGAGCGGACAATGAGCAGTTCTTC.

This clonotype was counted a few times. The chain has TRBV5-8 and TRBJ2-5, with 11 bases lining up with TRBD1. V was pared by 4 bases and J by 5 bases, with 13 bases of the junction left unmatched. The CDR3 consists of 17 residues. The germline V gene encodes CDR1 SGHTS and CDR2 YDEGEE. CDR3 DNA: TGTGCCAGCAGCCCCTTTCTACGGACAGGGGGCGGCGAGACCCAGTACTTC. Its protein is CASSPFLRTGGGETQYF.

The rearrangement links TRBV20-1 to TRBJ2-1; no clear D gene. Germline V gene lookup returns CDR1 DFQATT and CDR2 SNEGSKA (reference sequence). Trimming shortened V by 0 bases and J by 7 bases, and 13 bases separated the two germline ends. This CDR3 is 14 amino acids long. The CDR3 bases are TGCAGTGCTAGAGACAGCGTCATCAAGAATGAGCAGTTCTTC. Residues: CSARDSVIKNEQFF.

The CDR3 DNA sequence: TGTGCCAGCAGCTTAGGTATGGGGAGGAATCAGCCCCAGCATTTT. It specifies CASSLGMGRNQPQHF. The J gene is TRBJ1-5, the V gene TRBV7-2, with no clear D. The CDR3 totals 15 residues. Trimming pared 1 base from V and 4 bases from J, leaving 11 bases between. Germline V gene sequence: CDR1 SGHTA, CDR2 FQGNSA.

The table lists this clonotype with a few counts. The chain carries TRBV14 and TRBJ2-7, with D possibly TRBD1 on 6 matching bases. CDR3 size: 13 residues. The ends were cut back, 1 base at V and 3 bases at J, with 7 bases in the middle. The germline gives CDR1 SGHDN, CDR2 FVKESK. The CDR3 loop is CASSQGGLYEQYF. The DNA of the CDR3 is TGTGCCAGCAGCCAAGGGGGGCTCTACGAGCAGTACTTC. Full variable domain (missing parts from reference TRBV14 and TRBJ2-7): EAGVTQFPSHSVIEKGQTVTLRCDPISGHDNLYWYRRVMGKEIKFLLHFVKESKQDESGMPNNRFLAERTGGTYSTLKVQPAELEDSGVYFCASSQGGLYEQYFGPGTRLTVT.

This clonotype has only a few counts. The chain links TRBV12-5 to TRBJ2-1; no reliable D call. The CDR3 loop spans 16 amino acids. CDR1 is LGHNT and CDR2 is FRNRAP in the germline V gene. The ends were cut back, 0 bases at V and 0 bases at J, with 9 bases in the middle. CDR3 protein: CASGLVPRSSYNEQFF. The CDR3 DNA follows: TGTGCTAGTGGTTTGGTACCCAGAAGCTCCTACAATGAGCAGTTCTTC.

With respect to this clonotype: A much larger clone is a single base away; this may be a read error. The genes are TRBV18 and TRBJ2-2; D may match TRBD1 or TRBD2 (6 bases each). CDR1 KGHSH and CDR2 LQKENI come from the germline V gene. V was pared by 1 base and J by 4 bases, with 13 bases between. The CDR3 is made up of 16 amino acids. DNA for the CDR3: TGTGCCAGCTCACCACAAGGGGGGAGAGCCACCGGGGAGCTGTTTTTT. This encodes CASSPQGGRATGELFF.

This chain uses TRBV7-2 with TRBJ1-2; D possibly corresponds to TRBD1 (5 bases). The CDR3 extends over 13 amino acids. Germline V gene data show CDR1 as SGHTA and CDR2 as FQGNSA. The V gene lost 6 bases and the J gene lost 2 bases, with 10 bases spanning the gap. CDR3 DNA: TGTGCCAGCAGGCTGACAGAGAACTATGGCTACACCTTC. Encoded protein: CASRLTENYGYTF.

This clonotype was seen more than once but under ten times. V and J are TRBV12-3 or TRBV12-4 and TRBJ2-1; TRBD2 might be the D (6 bases). The CDR3 spans 15 residues. With 2 bases removed from V and 7 bases from J, the gap between germline ends came to 15 bases. Here the CDR3 DNA reads TGTGCCAGCAGTTTATTCGGGCGGGGTGGGAATGAGCAGTTCTTC. This encodes CASSLFGRGGNEQFF.

This clonotype appeared many times. The chain is built from TRBV11-3 and TRBJ2-1, with 12 positions matching TRBD2. The CDR3 contains 15 residues. Germline trimming cut 3 bases from V and 9 bases from J; bases unmatched to any gene: 6. The germline V gene has CDR1 SGHNT and CDR2 YENEEA. The CDR3 is CASSLLTSGRTEQFF. For the CDR3, the DNA is TGTGCCAGCAGCTTGTTGACTAGCGGGAGAACTGAGCAGTTCTTC.